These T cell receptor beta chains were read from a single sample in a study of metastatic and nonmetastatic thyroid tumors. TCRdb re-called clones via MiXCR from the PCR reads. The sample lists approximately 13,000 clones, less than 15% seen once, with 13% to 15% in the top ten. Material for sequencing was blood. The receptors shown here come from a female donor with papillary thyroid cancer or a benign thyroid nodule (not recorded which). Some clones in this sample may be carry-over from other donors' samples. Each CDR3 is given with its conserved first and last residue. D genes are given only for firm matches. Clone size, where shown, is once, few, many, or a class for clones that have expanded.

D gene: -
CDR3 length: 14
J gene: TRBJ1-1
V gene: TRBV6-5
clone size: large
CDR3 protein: CASSYGGAFSEAFF
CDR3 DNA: TGTGCCAGCAGTTACGGTGGAGCCTTTAGTGAAGCTTTCTTT

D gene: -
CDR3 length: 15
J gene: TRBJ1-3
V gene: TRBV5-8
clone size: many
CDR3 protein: CASSFSASSGNTIYF
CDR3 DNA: TGTGCCAGCAGCTTCAGCGCGTCCTCTGGAAACACCATATATTTT

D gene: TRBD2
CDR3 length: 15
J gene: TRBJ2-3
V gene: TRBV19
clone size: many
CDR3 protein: CASSITLAGADTQYF
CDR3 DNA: TGTGCCAGTAGTATAACCCTAGCGGGAGCAGATACGCAGTATTTT

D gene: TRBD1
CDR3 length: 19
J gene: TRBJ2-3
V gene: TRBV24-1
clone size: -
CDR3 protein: CATSAPPGPGQGAPDTQYF
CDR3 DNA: TGTGCCACCAGTGCCCCACCCGGGCCTGGACAGGGGGCACCAGATACGCAGTATTTT

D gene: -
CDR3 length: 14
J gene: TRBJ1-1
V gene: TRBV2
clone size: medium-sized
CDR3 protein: CASNAGPMNTEAFF
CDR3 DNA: TGTGCCAGCAATGCAGGGCCTATGAACACTGAAGCTTTCTTT

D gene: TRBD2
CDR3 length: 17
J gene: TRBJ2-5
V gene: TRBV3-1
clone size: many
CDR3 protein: CASSRPLAGGDVKTQYF
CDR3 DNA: TGTGCCAGCAGCCGACCCCTAGCGGGGGGGGATGTGAAGACCCAGTACTTC

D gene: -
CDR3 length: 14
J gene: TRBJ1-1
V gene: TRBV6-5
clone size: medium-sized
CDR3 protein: CASSYSPRGTEAFF
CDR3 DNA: TGTGCCAGCAGTTACTCCCCGCGTGGCACTGAAGCTTTCTTT

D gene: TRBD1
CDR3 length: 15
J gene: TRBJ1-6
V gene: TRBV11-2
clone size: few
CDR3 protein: CASSYSGTGGSPLHF
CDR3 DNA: TGTGCCAGCAGCTACTCCGGGACAGGGGGATCACCCCTCCACTTT

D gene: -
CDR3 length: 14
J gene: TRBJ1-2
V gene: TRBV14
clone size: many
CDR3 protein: CASSQDIRVKGYTF
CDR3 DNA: TGTGCCAGCAGCCAAGATATCAGGGTGAAGGGCTACACCTTC

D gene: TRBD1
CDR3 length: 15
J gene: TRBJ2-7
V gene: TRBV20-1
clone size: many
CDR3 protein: CSARGVTGTDYEQYF
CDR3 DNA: TGCAGTGCTAGAGGTGTAACCGGGACAGACTACGAGCAGTACTTC

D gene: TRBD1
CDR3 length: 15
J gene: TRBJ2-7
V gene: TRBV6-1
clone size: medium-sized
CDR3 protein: CASSEATGGSYEQYF
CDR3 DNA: TGTGCCAGCAGTGAAGCGACAGGGGGATCCTACGAGCAGTACTTC

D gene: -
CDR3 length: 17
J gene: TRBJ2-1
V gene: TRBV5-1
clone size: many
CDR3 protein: CASSLLANGSSYNEQFF
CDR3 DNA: TGCGCCAGCAGCTTGTTGGCTAACGGGAGTTCCTACAATGAGCAGTTCTTC

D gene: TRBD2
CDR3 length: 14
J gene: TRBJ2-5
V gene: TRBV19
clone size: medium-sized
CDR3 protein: CASSRLAEQETQYF
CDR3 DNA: TGTGCCAGTAGTAGACTAGCGGAACAAGAGACCCAGTACTTC

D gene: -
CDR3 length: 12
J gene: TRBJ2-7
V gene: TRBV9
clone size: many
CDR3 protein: CASSVGVGEQYF
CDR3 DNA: TGTGCCAGCAGCGTAGGGGTGGGAGAGCAGTACTTC

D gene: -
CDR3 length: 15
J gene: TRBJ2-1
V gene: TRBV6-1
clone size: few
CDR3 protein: CASSRGDGIGNEQFF
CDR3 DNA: TGTGCCAGCAGCCGCGGGGACGGGATAGGAAATGAGCAGTTCTTC

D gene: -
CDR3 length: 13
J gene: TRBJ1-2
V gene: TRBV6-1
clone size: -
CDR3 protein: CASSPPGGNGYTF
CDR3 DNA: TGTGCCAGCAGTCCCCCAGGAGGCAATGGCTACACCTTC